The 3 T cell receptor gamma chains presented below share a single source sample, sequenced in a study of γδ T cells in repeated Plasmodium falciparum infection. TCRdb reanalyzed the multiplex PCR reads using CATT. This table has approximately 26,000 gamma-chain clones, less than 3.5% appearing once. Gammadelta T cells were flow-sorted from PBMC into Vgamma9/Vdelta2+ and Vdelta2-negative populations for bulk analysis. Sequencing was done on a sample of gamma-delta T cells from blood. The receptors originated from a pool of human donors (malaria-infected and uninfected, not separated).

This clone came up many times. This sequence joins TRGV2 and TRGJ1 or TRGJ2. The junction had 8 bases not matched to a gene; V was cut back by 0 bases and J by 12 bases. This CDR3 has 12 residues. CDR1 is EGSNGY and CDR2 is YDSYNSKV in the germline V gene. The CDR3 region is CATWDGQWRKLF. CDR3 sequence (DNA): TGTGCCACCTGGGACGGGCAATGGAGGAAACTCTTT.

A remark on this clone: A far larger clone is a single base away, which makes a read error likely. CDR3 DNA sequence: TGTGCCCTGTGGGAGGTTCGTGAAAATAAGAAACTCTTT. Its protein is CALWEVRENKKLF. The V and J genes are TRGV9 and TRGJ1 or TRGJ2. The J gene is absent in TCRdb and was assigned here via DNA matching to germline. This CDR3 is built from 13 residues. Germline V CDR1 and CDR2: GITISATS, ISYDGTV (reference sequence).

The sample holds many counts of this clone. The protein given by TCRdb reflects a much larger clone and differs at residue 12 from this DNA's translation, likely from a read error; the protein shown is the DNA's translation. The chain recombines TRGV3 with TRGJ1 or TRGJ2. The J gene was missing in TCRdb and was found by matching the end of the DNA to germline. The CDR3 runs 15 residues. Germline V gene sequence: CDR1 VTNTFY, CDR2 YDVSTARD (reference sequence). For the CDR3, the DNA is TGTGCCACCTGGGCCAAGGGGCCGAATTATTATGAGAAACTCTTT. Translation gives CATWAKGPNYYEKLF.